Listed here are 24 T cell receptor beta chains from one sample, sequenced in a study of response to subunit inactivated influenza vaccine. Each CDR3 protein is one row after TCRdb ran MiXCR on the RT-PCR reads. The profile shows around 850,000 distinct CDR3 sequences, less than 20% of them singletons. The sequencing here drew on PBMCs from blood, taken approximately 5 days after vaccination. The receptor source for this set is a man aged 50 to 60 who received an inactivated influenza vaccine.

CDR3 in amino acids: CSARWQMTTDTQYF. The CDR3, as DNA: TGCAGTGCTAGGTGGCAGATGACCACAGATACGCAGTATTTT. The V call is TRBV20-1, the J call TRBJ2-3; no clear D gene. V was cut by 3 bases and J by 2 bases, with 12 bases left in between. Germline V CDR1 and CDR2: DFQATT, SNEGSKA (reference sequence). This CDR3 spans 14 amino acids.

This sequence joins TRBV20-1 and TRBJ2-2; 9 bases are a match to TRBD1. Trimming cost V 0 bases and J 6 bases; bases outside gene matches: 5. The CDR3 runs 15 residues. CDR1 DFQATT and CDR2 SNEGSKA come from the germline V gene (reference sequence). In nucleotides, the CDR3 is TGCAGTGCTAGAGAACGACAGGGGGTAGCCGGGGAGCTGTTTTTT. Protein product: CSARERQGVAGELFF.

This clonotype was recorded many times. The chain joins TRBV5-5 to TRBJ2-1, with D perhaps TRBD1 (6 bases). This CDR3 spans 15 amino acids. The V end was cut by 0 bases, the J end by 2 bases, with 9 bases between. The V gene's germline CDR1 is SGHKS and CDR2 YYEKEE (reference sequence). CDR3 protein: CASSLAGQPYNEQFF. The CDR3 DNA is TGTGCCAGCAGCTTGGCAGGACAGCCCTACAATGAGCAGTTCTTC.

This chain connects TRBV7-6 to TRBJ2-4, with 9 bases fitting TRBD2. CDR1 SGHVS and CDR2 FNYEAQ come from the germline V gene. The CDR3 totals 15 residues. V lost 3 bases to trimming and J lost 6 bases; unmatched junction nucleotides: 6. The CDR3 spells CASSLGGGALNIQYF. For the CDR3, the DNA is TGTGCCAGCAGCTTGGGCGGGGGGGCCTTAAACATTCAGTACTTC.

This clonotype has more than one count but fewer than ten. V is TRBV20-1 and J is TRBJ2-3, with a tentative D call TRBD1 (6 bases). Germline-derived CDR1 and CDR2 are DFQATT and SNEGSKA (reference sequence). Trimming stripped 4 bases from V and 3 bases from J, with 17 bases between. The CDR3 is 15 residues long. The DNA of the CDR3 is TGCAGTGCTATCGACAGGACCGCGGGTACAGATACGCAGTATTTT. This sequence encodes CSAIDRTAGTDTQYF.

The table lists this clonotype with a few counts. This chain links TRBV20-1 with TRBJ2-1; D is possibly TRBD2 (6 bases). Trimming stripped 6 bases from V and 6 bases from J, with 6 bases between. Germline CDR1 reads DFQATT; CDR2 reads SNEGSKA (reference sequence). The CDR3 length is 10 residues. CDR3 sequence: CSAGLNEQFF. CDR3 nucleotide sequence: TGCAGTGCGGGACTCAATGAGCAGTTCTTC.

This clonotype was counted between two and nine times. The V call is TRBV6-1, the J call TRBJ1-2; tentatively, D is TRBD1 (6 bases). Trimming removed 6 bases from V and 4 bases from J, with 15 bases in between. The CDR3 is 14 residues long. The germline V gene has CDR1 MNHNS and CDR2 SASEGT. The CDR3 sequence: CASRDPGGTYGYTF. The CDR3 DNA is TGTGCCAGCAGAGACCCCGGGGGCACCTATGGCTACACCTTC.

This chain connects TRBV5-1 to TRBJ1-2; TRBD1 matches at 10 bases. CDR1 is SGHRS and CDR2 is YFSETQ in the germline V gene. This CDR3 comprises 14 residues. V gave up 4 bases and J gave up 4 bases; unmatched junction bases: 4. The CDR3 loop is CASSGGQGVYGYTF. The DNA of the CDR3 is TGCGCCAGCAGCGGAGGACAGGGGGTCTATGGCTACACCTTC. Full variable domain (remainder filled in from reference TRBV5-1 and TRBJ1-2): KAGVTQTPRYLIKTRGQQVTLSCSPISGHRSVSWYQQTPGQGLQFLFEYFSETQRNKGNFPGRFSGRQFSNSRSEMNVSTLELGDSALYLCASSGGQGVYGYTFGSGTRLTVV.

This clonotype was seen repeatedly, ten times or more. V gene TRBV12-3 or TRBV12-4 combines with J gene TRBJ1-1; TRBD1 agrees at 11 bases. V trimming: 6 bases; J trimming: 5 bases; junction bases outside the gene matches: 8. The CDR3 sequence is 15 residues long. CDR3 protein: CASRQRTGGWTEAFF. In DNA form, the CDR3 reads TGTGCCAGCAGACAAAGGACAGGGGGCTGGACTGAAGCTTTCTTT.

This clonotype was seen repeatedly, ten times or more. The chain recombines TRBV9 with TRBJ2-7; TRBD2 aligns across 12 bases. The V gene end was trimmed by 3 bases and the J gene end by 1 base; junction bases not matched to a gene: 2. This CDR3 is 15 amino acids long. The germline CDR1 and CDR2 sequences are SGDLS and YYNGEE. In nucleotides, the CDR3 is TGTGCCAGCAGCGCGGGACTAGCGGGTTCCTACGAGCAGTACTTC. Residues: CASSAGLAGSYEQYF.

This clonotype has more than one count but fewer than ten. The chain links TRBV5-1 to TRBJ1-5; unclear D gene. Trimming stripped 0 bases from V and 0 bases from J, with 10 bases between. The germline CDR1 and CDR2 sequences are SGHRS and YFSETQ. The length of the CDR3 is 16 residues. CDR3 region: CASSLEGRNSNQPQHF. CDR3 DNA sequence: TGCGCCAGCAGCTTGGAAGGACGGAATAGCAATCAGCCCCAGCATTTT.

The chain is built from TRBV4-2 and TRBJ2-3; 7 positions agree with TRBD1. V lost 4 bases and J lost 6; bases outside the gene matches: 13. The germline V gene encodes CDR1 LGHNA and CDR2 YNFKEQ. CDR3 length: 16 residues. For the CDR3, the DNA is TGTGCCAGCAGCCCACGTGCGACAGGGTACGCTGATACGCAGTATTTT. Amino acid sequence: CASSPRATGYADTQYF.

This sequence joins TRBV5-1 and TRBJ2-2; D is possibly TRBD1 (5 bases). This CDR3 has 13 amino acids. Germline V gene data show CDR1 as SGHRS and CDR2 as YFSETQ. Deletions cut 4 bases from V and 7 bases from J, with 11 bases between. CDR3: CASSPDIGGELFF. As DNA, the CDR3 is TGCGCCAGCAGCCCGGACATTGGCGGGGAGCTGTTTTTT.

This clonotype has more than one count but fewer than ten. V is TRBV27 and J is TRBJ2-1, with 9 positions matching TRBD2. V trimming: 2 bases; J trimming: 5 bases; junction bases outside the gene matches: 7. The CDR3 runs to 16 residues. CDR1 is MNHEY, CDR2 SMNVEV, per germline (reference sequence). The CDR3: CASSLNSGRSDNEQFF. The CDR3 region has the DNA TGTGCCAGCAGTTTAAATAGCGGGAGAAGTGACAATGAGCAGTTCTTC.

The chain joins TRBV15 to TRBJ2-2, with TRBD2 matching over 7 bases. The germline V gene encodes CDR1 LNHNV and CDR2 YYDKDF (reference sequence). This CDR3 spans 18 amino acids. V lost 5 bases to trimming and J lost 4 bases; unmatched junction nucleotides: 16. CDR3 DNA: TGTGCCACCAGCTCAAAGGAGGAGGGAGGGGACGGCACCGGGGAGCTGTTTTTT. Translation gives CATSSKEEGGDGTGELFF.

The chain has TRBV12-3 or TRBV12-4 and TRBJ2-7, with unresolved D. V lost 4 bases, J lost 4 bases, and 5 bases lay in between. The CDR3 contains 11 residues. CDR3: CASSWLYEQYF. CDR3 nucleotides: TGTGCCAGCAGTTGGTTGTACGAGCAGTACTTC.

The V call is TRBV3-1, the J call TRBJ2-7; TRBD2 agrees at 7 bases. V lost 0 bases and J lost 2; bases outside the gene matches: 7. CDR3 size: 16 residues. Germline lookup yields CDR1 LGHDT and CDR2 YNNKEL (reference sequence). The chain's CDR3 is CASSQDTGLKTYEQYF. The CDR3, as DNA: TGTGCCAGCAGCCAAGATACGGGACTAAAAACCTACGAGCAGTACTTC.

The J gene is TRBJ2-2, the V gene TRBV20-1; no reliable D call. The CDR3 spans 14 residues. Trimming took off 0 bases at V and 5 bases at J, with 10 bases between the two ends. CDR1 and CDR2 (germline): DFQATT, SNEGSKA (reference sequence). The CDR3 DNA reads as TGCAGTGCTAGAGATCCGGGCGGAACCGGGGAGCTGTTTTTT. Translating it yields CSARDPGGTGELFF.

The chain joins TRBV20-1 to TRBJ1-6; D remains ambiguous. This CDR3 spans 15 amino acids. Germline CDR1 DFQATT, CDR2 SNEGSKA (reference sequence). The V end lost 4 bases, the J end lost 7 bases, and 17 bases lay between the germline ends. DNA for the CDR3: TGCAGTGCTAACCTCGAAGGAGGACGGAATTCACCCCTCCACTTT. Protein sequence: CSANLEGGRNSPLHF.

This clonotype has just a few counts. The chain links TRBV10-3 to TRBJ2-5; TRBD2 aligns across 8 bases. CDR1 ENHRY and CDR2 SYGVKD come from the germline V gene. This CDR3 region has 14 residues. The junction had 8 bases not matched to a gene; V was cut back by 6 bases and J by 5 bases. The CDR3 loop is CAIRGLGGMETQYF. The CDR3 nucleotides are TGTGCCATCAGGGGACTAGGAGGCATGGAGACCCAGTACTTC.

This clonotype was counted a few times. The rearrangement links TRBV5-1 to TRBJ1-6; no clear D gene. Between the trimmed V and J ends, which lost 2 bases and 0 bases, there was a span of 9 bases. CDR1 is SGHRS and CDR2 is YFSETQ in the germline V gene. CDR3 size: 16 residues. The chain's CDR3 is CASSFTQSSYNSPLHF. The CDR3 DNA reads as TGCGCCAGCAGCTTTACACAGAGCTCCTATAATTCACCCCTCCACTTT.

V usage is TRBV29-1 and J usage is TRBJ1-1; D possibly corresponds to TRBD1 (5 bases). The CDR3 is 14 residues long. Per the germline V gene, CDR1 is SQVTM and CDR2 is ANQGSEA. The ends were cut back, 6 bases at V and 0 bases at J, with 14 bases in the middle. The CDR3 DNA follows: TGCAGCGTGAGGGGCAATTATATGAACACTGAAGCTTTCTTT. Its translation: CSVRGNYMNTEAFF. Variable domain in full (rest from reference TRBV29-1 and TRBJ1-1): SAVISQKPSRDICQRGTSLTIQCQVDSQVTMMFWYRQQPGQSLTLIATANQGSEATYESGFVIDKFPISRPNLTFSTLTVSNMSPEDSSIYLCSVRGNYMNTEAFFGQGTRLTVV.

The chain carries TRBV12-3 or TRBV12-4 and TRBJ1-1; D uncertain. The V end was cut by 5 bases, the J end by 1 base, with 8 bases between. This CDR3 is 13 amino acids long. CDR3 sequence (DNA): TGTGCCAGCAGTCACACGGGGAACACTGAAGCTTTCTTT. Residues: CASSHTGNTEAFF.

This clonotype was detected ten times or more. V is TRBV20-1 and J is TRBJ2-2, with a possible D match to TRBD2 (6 bases). CDR3 length: 14 residues. The V and J ends lost 6 bases and 6 bases respectively, with 17 bases between them. From germline, CDR1 is DFQATT and CDR2 SNEGSKA (reference sequence). The CDR3 sequence is CSAPQLAGAGELFF. CDR3 bases: TGCAGTGCCCCCCAACTAGCCGGGGCCGGGGAGCTGTTTTTT.